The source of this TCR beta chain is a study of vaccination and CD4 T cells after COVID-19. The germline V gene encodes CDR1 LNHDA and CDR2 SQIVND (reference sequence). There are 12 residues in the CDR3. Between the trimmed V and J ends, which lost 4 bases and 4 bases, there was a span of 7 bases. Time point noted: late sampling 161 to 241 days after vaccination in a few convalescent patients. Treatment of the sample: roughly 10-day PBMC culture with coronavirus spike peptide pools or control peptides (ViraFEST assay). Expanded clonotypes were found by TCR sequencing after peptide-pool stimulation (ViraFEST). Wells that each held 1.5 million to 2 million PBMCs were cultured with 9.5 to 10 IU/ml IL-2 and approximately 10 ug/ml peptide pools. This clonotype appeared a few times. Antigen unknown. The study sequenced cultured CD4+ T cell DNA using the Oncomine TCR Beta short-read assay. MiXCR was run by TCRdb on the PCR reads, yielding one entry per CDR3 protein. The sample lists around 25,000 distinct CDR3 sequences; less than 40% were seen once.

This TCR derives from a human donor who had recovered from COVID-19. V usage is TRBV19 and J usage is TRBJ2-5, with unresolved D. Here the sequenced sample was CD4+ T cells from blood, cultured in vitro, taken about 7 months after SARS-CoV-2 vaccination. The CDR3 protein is CASSNPPETQYF. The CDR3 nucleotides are TGTGCCAGTAGTAACCCTCCAGAGACCCAGTACTTC. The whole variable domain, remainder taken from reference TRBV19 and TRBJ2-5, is DGGITQSPKYLFRKEGQNVTLSCEQNLNHDAMYWYRQDPGQGLRLIYYSQIVNDFQKGDIAEGYSVSREKKESFPLTVTSAQKNPTAFYLCASSNPPETQYFGPGTRLLVL.